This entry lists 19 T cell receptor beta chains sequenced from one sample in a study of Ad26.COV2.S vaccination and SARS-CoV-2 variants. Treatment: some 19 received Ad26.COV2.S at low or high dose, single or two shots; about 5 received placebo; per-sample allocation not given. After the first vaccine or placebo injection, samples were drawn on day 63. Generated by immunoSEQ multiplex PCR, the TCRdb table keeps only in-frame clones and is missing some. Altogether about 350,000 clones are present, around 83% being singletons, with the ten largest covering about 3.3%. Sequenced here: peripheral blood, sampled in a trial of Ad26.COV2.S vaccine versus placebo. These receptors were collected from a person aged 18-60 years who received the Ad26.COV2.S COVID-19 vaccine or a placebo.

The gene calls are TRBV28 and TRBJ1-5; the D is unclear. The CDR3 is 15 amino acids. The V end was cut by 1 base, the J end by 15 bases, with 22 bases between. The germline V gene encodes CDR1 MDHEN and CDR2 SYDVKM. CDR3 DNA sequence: TGTGCCAGCAGTTTATCCATGTTAGCCGGGTTTAGCGGGCATTTT. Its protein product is CASSLSMLAGFSGHF. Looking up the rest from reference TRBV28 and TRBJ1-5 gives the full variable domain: DVKVTQSSRYLVKRTGEKVFLECVQDMDHENMFWYRQDPGLGLRLIYFSYDVKMKEKGDIPEGYSVSREKKERFSLILESASTNQTSMYLCASSLSMLAGFSGHFGDGTRLSIL.

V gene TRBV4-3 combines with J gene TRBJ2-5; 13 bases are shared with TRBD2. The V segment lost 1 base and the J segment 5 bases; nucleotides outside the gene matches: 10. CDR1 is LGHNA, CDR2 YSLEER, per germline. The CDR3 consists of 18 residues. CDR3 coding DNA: TGCGCCAGCAGCCAAGGCCGGACTAGCGGGGGAATTGGGGAGACCCAGTACTTC. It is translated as CASSQGRTSGGIGETQYF.

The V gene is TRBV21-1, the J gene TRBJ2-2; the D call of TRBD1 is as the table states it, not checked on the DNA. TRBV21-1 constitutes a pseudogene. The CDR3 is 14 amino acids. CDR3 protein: CASTGQGATGELFF. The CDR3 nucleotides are TGTGCCAGCACCGGACAGGGGGCAACCGGGGAGCTGTTTTTT.

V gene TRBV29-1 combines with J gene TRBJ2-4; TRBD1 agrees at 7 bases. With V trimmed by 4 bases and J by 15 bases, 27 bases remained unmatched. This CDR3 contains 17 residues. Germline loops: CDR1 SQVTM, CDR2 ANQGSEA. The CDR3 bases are TGCAGCGTTGCCCAAAAACCCGGGACAGAGTCCGCCGGTCAACGGTACTTC. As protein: CSVAQKPGTESAGQRYF.

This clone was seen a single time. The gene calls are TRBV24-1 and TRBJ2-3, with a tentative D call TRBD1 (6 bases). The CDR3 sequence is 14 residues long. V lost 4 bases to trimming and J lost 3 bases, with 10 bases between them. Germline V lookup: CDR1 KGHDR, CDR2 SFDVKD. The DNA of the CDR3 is TGTGCCACCAGTGAGTACAGGGATACAGATACGCAGTATTTT. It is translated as CATSEYRDTDTQYF.

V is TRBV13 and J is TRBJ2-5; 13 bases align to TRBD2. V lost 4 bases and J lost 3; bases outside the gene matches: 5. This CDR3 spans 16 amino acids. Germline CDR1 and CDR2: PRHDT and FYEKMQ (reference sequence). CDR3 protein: CASSSPGTSGEETQYF. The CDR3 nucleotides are TGTGCCAGCAGCTCCCCAGGGACTAGCGGGGAAGAGACCCAGTACTTC.

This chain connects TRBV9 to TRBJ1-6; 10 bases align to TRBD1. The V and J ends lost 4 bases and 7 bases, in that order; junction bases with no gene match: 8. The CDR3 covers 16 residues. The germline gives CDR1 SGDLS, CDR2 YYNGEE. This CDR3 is CASSPRGDRGNSPLHF. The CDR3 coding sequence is TGTGCCAGCAGCCCCAGGGGGGACAGGGGAAATTCACCCCTCCACTTT. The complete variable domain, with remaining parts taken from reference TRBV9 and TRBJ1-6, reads DSGVTQTPKHLITATGQRVTLRCSPRSGDLSVYWYQQSLDQGLQFLIQYYNGEERAKGNILERFSAQQFPDLHSELNLSSLELGDSALYFCASSPRGDRGNSPLHFGNGTRLTVT.

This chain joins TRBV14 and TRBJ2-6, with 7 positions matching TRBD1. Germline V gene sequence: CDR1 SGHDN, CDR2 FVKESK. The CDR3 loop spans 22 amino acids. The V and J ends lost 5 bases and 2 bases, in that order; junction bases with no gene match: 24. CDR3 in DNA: TGTGCCAGCAGCTCAGCATCGGGGACCAACAGGGGATATTCCCCTGGGGCCAACGTCCTGACTTTC. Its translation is CASSSASGTNRGYSPGANVLTF.

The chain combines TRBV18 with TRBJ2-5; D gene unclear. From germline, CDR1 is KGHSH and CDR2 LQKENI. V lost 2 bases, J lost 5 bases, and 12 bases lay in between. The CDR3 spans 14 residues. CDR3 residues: CASSPGEQRETQYF. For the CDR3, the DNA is TGTGCCAGCTCACCAGGAGAACAGAGGGAGACCCAGTACTTC.

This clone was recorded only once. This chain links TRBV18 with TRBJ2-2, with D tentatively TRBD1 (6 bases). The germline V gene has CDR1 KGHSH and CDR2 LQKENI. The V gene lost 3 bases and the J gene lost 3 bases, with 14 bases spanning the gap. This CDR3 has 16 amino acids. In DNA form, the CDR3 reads TGTGCCAGCTCACCGAACCAGGGGACCTACACCGGGGAGCTGTTTTTT. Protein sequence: CASSPNQGTYTGELFF.

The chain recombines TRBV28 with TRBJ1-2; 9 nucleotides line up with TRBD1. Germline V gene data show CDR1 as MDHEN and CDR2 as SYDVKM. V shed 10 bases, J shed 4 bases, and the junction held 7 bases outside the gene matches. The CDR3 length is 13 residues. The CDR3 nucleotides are TGTGCCACCGGACAGGGGAACATCTATGGCTACACCTTC. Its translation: CATGQGNIYGYTF.

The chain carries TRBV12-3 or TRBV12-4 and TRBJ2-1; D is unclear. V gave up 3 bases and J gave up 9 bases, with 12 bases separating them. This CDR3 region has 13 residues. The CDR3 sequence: CASSFLRAGEQFF. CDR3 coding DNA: TGTGCCAGCAGTTTTCTCAGAGCTGGTGAGCAGTTCTTC.

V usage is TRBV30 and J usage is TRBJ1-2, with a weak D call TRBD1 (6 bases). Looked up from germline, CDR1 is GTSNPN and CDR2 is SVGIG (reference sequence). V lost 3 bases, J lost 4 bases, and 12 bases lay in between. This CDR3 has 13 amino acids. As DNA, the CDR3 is TGTGCCTGGAGCGTGGGACACTCCTATGGCTACACCTTC. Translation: CAWSVGHSYGYTF.

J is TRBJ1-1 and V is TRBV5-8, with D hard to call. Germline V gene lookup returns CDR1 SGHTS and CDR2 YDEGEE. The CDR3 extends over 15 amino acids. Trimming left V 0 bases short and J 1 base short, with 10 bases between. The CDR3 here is CASSLGGPTNTEAFF. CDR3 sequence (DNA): TGTGCCAGCAGCTTGGGAGGCCCGACGAACACTGAAGCTTTCTTT.

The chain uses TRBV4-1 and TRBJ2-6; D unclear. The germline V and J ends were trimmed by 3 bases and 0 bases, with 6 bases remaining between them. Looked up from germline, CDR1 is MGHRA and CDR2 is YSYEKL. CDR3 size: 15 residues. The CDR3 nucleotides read TGCGCCAGCAGCCAGTCCTACTCTGGGGCCAACGTCCTGACTTTC. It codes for CASSQSYSGANVLTF.

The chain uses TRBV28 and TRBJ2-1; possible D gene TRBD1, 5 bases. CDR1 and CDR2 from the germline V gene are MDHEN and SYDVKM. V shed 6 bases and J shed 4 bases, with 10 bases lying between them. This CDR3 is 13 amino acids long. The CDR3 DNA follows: TGTGCCAGCAGACTGGACACGTACAATGAGCAGTTCTTC. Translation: CASRLDTYNEQFF.

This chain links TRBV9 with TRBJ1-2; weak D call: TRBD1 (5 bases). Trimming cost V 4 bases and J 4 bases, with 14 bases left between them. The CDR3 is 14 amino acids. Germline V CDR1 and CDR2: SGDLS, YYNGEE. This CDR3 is CASSKQVGVYGYTF. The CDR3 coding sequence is TGTGCCAGCAGCAAACAAGTGGGGGTCTATGGCTACACCTTC.

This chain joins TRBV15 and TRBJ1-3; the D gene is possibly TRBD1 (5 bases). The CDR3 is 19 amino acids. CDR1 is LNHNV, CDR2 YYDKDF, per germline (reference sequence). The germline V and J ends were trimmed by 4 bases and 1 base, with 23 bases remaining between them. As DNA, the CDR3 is TGTGCCACCAGCAACAATAGGTGGGGGAGGAATCGATCTGGAAACACCATATATTTT. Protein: CATSNNRWGRNRSGNTIYF. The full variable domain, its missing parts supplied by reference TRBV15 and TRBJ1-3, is DAMVIQNPRYQVTQFGKPVTLSCSQTLNHNVMYWYQQKSSQAPKLLFHYYDKDFNNEADTPDNFQSRRPNTSFCFLDIRSPGLGDTAMYLCATSNNRWGRNRSGNTIYFGEGSWLTVV.

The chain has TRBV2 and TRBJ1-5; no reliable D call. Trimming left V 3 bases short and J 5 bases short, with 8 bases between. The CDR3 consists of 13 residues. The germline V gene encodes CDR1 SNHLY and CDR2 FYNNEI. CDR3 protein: CASSDTTDQPQHF. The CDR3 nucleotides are TGTGCCAGCAGTGACACGACCGATCAGCCCCAGCATTTT.